The 26 T cell receptor beta chains below were found in one sample sequenced in a study of identical twins. TCRdb re-called the 5' RACE reads with MiXCR, one entry per CDR3 protein. The repertoire holds about 490,000 distinct CDR3 sequences, with around 15% as singletons. This same sample was also taken into another study, of yellow fever vaccine responses in identical twins.

Sequencing used CD4+ T cells sorted from blood. The receptors were gathered from a woman younger than 35 in good health.

Notes on this clonotype: Being one base from a much bigger clone, this may be a read error. The chain employs TRBV20-1 and TRBJ2-1; D gene ambiguous. V shed 4 bases and J shed 3 bases, with 1 base lying between them. Germline loops: CDR1 DFQATT, CDR2 SNEGSKA (reference sequence). The CDR3 contains 10 residues. CDR3 sequence: CSANYNEQFF. CDR3 coding DNA: TGCAGTGCTAACTACAATGAGCAGTTCTTC.

This clonotype was seen more than once but under ten times. The CDR3 sequence: CSAPERGGSYNEQFF. Written as DNA, the CDR3 is TGCAGTGCTCCCGAGCGGGGGGGCTCCTACAATGAGCAGTTCTTC. The chain joins TRBV20-1 to TRBJ2-1, with 10 positions matching TRBD2. Germline V gene sequence: CDR1 DFQATT, CDR2 SNEGSKA (reference sequence). This CDR3 is built from 15 residues. V lost 5 bases to trimming and J lost 0 bases; unmatched junction nucleotides: 4.

This clonotype was found a few times. The rearrangement joins TRBV7-9 to TRBJ2-7; D is perhaps TRBD1 (6 bases). The germline V gene encodes CDR1 SEHNR and CDR2 FQNEAQ (reference sequence). The CDR3 runs to 13 residues. V lost 3 bases, J lost 4 bases, and 10 bases lay in between. CDR3 in amino acids: CASSFNRAYEQYF. The CDR3 region has the DNA TGTGCCAGCAGCTTTAACAGGGCGTACGAGCAGTACTTC.

This chain's CDR3 is CASRQGANSKGYTF. CDR3 in DNA: TGTGCCAGCAGACAGGGGGCAAATAGTAAGGGCTACACCTTC. This chain connects TRBV12-3 or TRBV12-4 to TRBJ1-2; 9 bases are a match to TRBD1. V was pared by 6 bases and J by 8 bases, with 10 bases of the junction left unmatched. CDR3 length equals 14 residues.

This clonotype was recorded many times. The CDR3 sequence: CASSLAGGVPQETQYF. The CDR3 DNA follows: TGTGCCAGCAGCTTAGCGGGGGGGGTCCCCCAAGAGACCCAGTACTTC. This chain connects TRBV7-9 to TRBJ2-5; TRBD2 aligns across 7 bases. The ends lost 0 bases at V and 1 base at J; junction bases unmatched: 5. Germline V lookup: CDR1 SEHNR, CDR2 FQNEAQ (reference sequence). The CDR3 totals 16 residues.

This clonotype was counted at least ten times. The CDR3 sequence: CASSLGPEETQYF. In DNA, the CDR3 is TGCGCCAGCAGCCTAGGACCCGAGGAGACCCAGTACTTC. V and J are TRBV5-1 and TRBJ2-5, with D unresolved. The V end was cut by 4 bases, the J end by 5 bases, with 12 bases between. Looked up from germline, CDR1 is SGHRS and CDR2 is YFSETQ. The CDR3 covers 13 residues.

V and J are TRBV19 and TRBJ2-1; 7 bases line up with TRBD2. Unmatched junction bases numbered 4, after V lost 1 base and J lost 4 bases. The CDR3 runs 15 residues. Germline V CDR1 and CDR2: LNHDA, SQIVND (reference sequence). Written as DNA, the CDR3 is TGTGCCAGTAGTATAGGCGGTAGCGGGTACAATGAGCAGTTCTTC. Translated, it gives CASSIGGSGYNEQFF. The whole variable domain, remainder taken from reference TRBV19 and TRBJ2-1, is DGGITQSPKYLFRKEGQNVTLSCEQNLNHDAMYWYRQDPGQGLRLIYYSQIVNDFQKGDIAEGYSVSREKKESFPLTVTSAQKNPTAFYLCASSIGGSGYNEQFFGPGTRLTVL.

This clonotype turned up a few times. The V call is TRBV27, the J call TRBJ2-1, with a tentative D call TRBD2 (7 bases). V lost 2 bases, J lost 4 bases, and 15 bases lay in between. This CDR3 region has 16 residues. Germline assignment: CDR1 MNHEY and CDR2 SMNVEV (reference sequence). CDR3 sequence (DNA): TGTGCCAGCAGTTTAGATTGGGGGGGCCTTTACAATGAGCAGTTCTTC. Its translation is CASSLDWGGLYNEQFF.

The CDR3 nucleotides read TGCAGTGCTCTCGGACAGGCGGTAGATACGCAGTATTTT. It yields the protein CSALGQAVDTQYF. The chain uses TRBV20-1 and TRBJ2-3; 7 bases fit TRBD1. Germline CDR1 reads DFQATT; CDR2 reads SNEGSKA (reference sequence). The CDR3 totals 13 residues. V lost 5 bases and J lost 5; bases outside the gene matches: 7.

The sample holds many counts of this clonotype. V usage is TRBV12-3 or TRBV12-4 and J usage is TRBJ2-4; TRBD1 aligns across 11 bases. J lost 8 bases, V lost 5 bases, and 5 bases had no gene match. The CDR3 extends over 14 amino acids. DNA of the CDR3: TGTGCCAGCAGTACCCGGGGACAGGGGGACATTCAGTACTTC. Its translation: CASSTRGQGDIQYF.

This chain uses TRBV4-2 with TRBJ1-6; D remains ambiguous. The germline V gene has CDR1 LGHNA and CDR2 YNFKEQ. The CDR3 totals 13 residues. Trimming took 0 bases from V and 7 from J, leaving 4 bases between them. The CDR3 sequence: CASSQEANSPLHF. CDR3 DNA: TGTGCCAGCAGCCAAGAGGCCAATTCACCCCTCCACTTT.

This clonotype was seen only a few times. The gene calls are TRBV18 and TRBJ1-1, with D unresolved. V dropped 5 bases and J dropped 0 bases, with 13 bases sitting between them. This CDR3 is built from 15 residues. In germline, CDR1 is KGHSH, CDR2 LQKENI. The CDR3 DNA reads TGTGCCAGCTCAACAAGGAAGGGAATGAACACTGAAGCTTTCTTT. Translating gives CASSTRKGMNTEAFF.

The chain carries TRBV29-1 and TRBJ1-6; TRBD1 agrees at 7 bases. Looked up from germline, CDR1 is SQVTM and CDR2 is ANQGSEA. The CDR3 extends over 14 amino acids. The trim removed 4 bases at V and 9 bases at J, leaving 9 bases unmatched. The CDR3 DNA reads as TGCAGCGTTGCATTACAGGGGTCTGGTTCACCCCTCCACTTT. This sequence encodes CSVALQGSGSPLHF.

This clonotype appeared a few times. Here the CDR3 reads CSASRGWDGYTF. Here the CDR3 DNA reads TGCAGTGCTAGTCGGGGGTGGGATGGCTACACCTTC. The genes are TRBV20-1 and TRBJ1-2, with D possibly TRBD1 on 5 matching bases. The CDR3 covers 12 residues. Germline V lookup: CDR1 DFQATT, CDR2 SNEGSKA (reference sequence). The ends were cut back, 3 bases at V and 6 bases at J, with 11 bases in the middle.

The V gene is TRBV28, the J gene TRBJ2-3; D gene ambiguous. Germline assignment: CDR1 MDHEN and CDR2 SYDVKM. The CDR3 is 14 residues long. The V gene lost 9 bases and the J gene lost 0 bases, with 13 bases spanning the gap. DNA for the CDR3: TGTGCCAGTGGGGTGGACGCTAGCACAGATACGCAGTATTTT. It encodes CASGVDASTDTQYF.

The chain combines TRBV4-2 with TRBJ1-2; 10 positions match TRBD1. Germline values: CDR1 LGHNA, CDR2 YNFKEQ. V lost 0 bases, J lost 7 bases, and 11 bases stayed unmatched. The CDR3 totals 17 residues. The CDR3 spells CASSQELVGQGTFGYTF. The CDR3 DNA follows: TGTGCCAGCAGCCAAGAGTTGGTGGGACAGGGGACGTTTGGCTACACCTTC.

V is TRBV14 and J is TRBJ2-2; D perhaps matches TRBD2 (6 bases). Germline V CDR1 and CDR2: SGHDN, FVKESK. The CDR3 covers 14 residues. V lost 5 bases and J 4 bases, leaving 11 bases between the germline ends. The CDR3 DNA reads TGTGCCAGCAGCGGGGACTTTCCCACCGGGGAGCTGTTTTTT. Translation gives CASSGDFPTGELFF.

There are a few counts of this clonotype. J is TRBJ2-1 and V is TRBV5-1, with no clear D. Germline CDR1 is SGHRS and CDR2 is YFSETQ. The CDR3 is made up of 15 amino acids. The V end lost 3 bases, the J end lost 3 bases, and 13 bases lay between the germline ends. The CDR3 DNA reads TGCGCCAGCAGCTCCGGCCGAGGAGACTACAATGAGCAGTTCTTC. Amino acid sequence: CASSSGRGDYNEQFF.

V is TRBV12-3 or TRBV12-4 and J is TRBJ2-6; 7 bases line up with TRBD1. The CDR3 spans 16 residues. The V segment lost 6 bases and the J segment 0 bases; nucleotides outside the gene matches: 5. The CDR3 sequence is CASSPGTASGANVLTF. In DNA, the CDR3 is TGTGCCAGCAGCCCCGGGACAGCCTCTGGGGCCAACGTCCTGACTTTC.

This clonotype was observed at least ten times. The rearrangement links TRBV29-1 to TRBJ2-3; D is unclear. This CDR3 region has 14 residues. Trimming stripped 6 bases from V and 1 base from J, with 14 bases between. CDR1 and CDR2 (germline): SQVTM, ANQGSEA. CDR3 DNA sequence: TGCAGCGTCCTCTCCCCCCCTGGCACAGATACGCAGTATTTT. This encodes CSVLSPPGTDTQYF.

V is TRBV27 and J is TRBJ2-1, with 11 positions matching TRBD2. The germline CDR1 and CDR2 sequences are MNHEY and SMNVEV (reference sequence). Trimming cost V 6 bases and J 7 bases; bases outside gene matches: 8. The CDR3 has 15 residues. CDR3 sequence (DNA): TGTGCCAGCAGGGATCGACTAGCGGGACGAAATGAGCAGTTCTTC. Residues: CASRDRLAGRNEQFF.

The chain joins TRBV18 to TRBJ1-6; D is uncertain. The CDR3 covers 17 residues. Germline V lookup: CDR1 KGHSH, CDR2 LQKENI. Deletions cut 0 bases from V and 5 bases from J, with 14 bases between. The CDR3 sequence is CASSPPNGKRHNSPLHF. CDR3 bases: TGTGCCAGCTCACCACCGAACGGAAAGAGACATAATTCACCCCTCCACTTT.

This rearrangement joins TRBV6-1 to TRBJ1-6; the D is unclear. Trimming cost V 8 bases and J 7 bases, with 12 bases left between them. There are 13 residues in the CDR3. Germline assignment: CDR1 MNHNS and CDR2 SASEGT. The CDR3, as DNA: TGTGCCAGCCTCGCGGGTTGGAATTCACCCCTCCACTTT. Its translation: CASLAGWNSPLHF.

CDR3 sequence (DNA): TGTGCCAGCAGTCCAACCTCTCGGGACGAGCAGTACTTC. Its protein product is CASSPTSRDEQYF. The chain recombines TRBV25-1 with TRBJ2-7; D remains unclear. CDR1 and CDR2 from the germline V gene are MGHDK and SYGVNS. CDR3 length: 13 amino acids. V lost 5 bases and J lost 5, with 13 bases in between.

The V call is TRBV5-4, the J call TRBJ1-2; 10 nucleotides align to TRBD1. J lost 4 bases, V lost 4 bases, and 7 bases had no gene match. CDR1 and CDR2 (germline): SGHNT, YYREEE (reference sequence). The length of the CDR3 is 15 residues. CDR3 nucleotide sequence: TGTGCCAGCAGCCCAACGGGACAGGGGCTCTATGGCTACACCTTC. It yields the protein CASSPTGQGLYGYTF.

A few counts support this clonotype. The V gene is TRBV5-1, the J gene TRBJ2-1; 8 nucleotides align to TRBD2. Unmatched junction bases numbered 8, after V lost 3 bases and J lost 6 bases. CDR3 length: 15 residues. Germline CDR1 is SGHRS and CDR2 is YFSETQ. The CDR3 nucleotides read TGCGCCAGCAGCTCGACTAGCGCCGCGGGCAATGAGCAGTTCTTC. Translating gives CASSSTSAAGNEQFF.